What follows are 11 T cell receptor beta chains derived from one specimen sequenced in a study of T cells in Graves' hyperthyroidism and ophthalmopathy. From RNA transcripts, TCR beta CDR3 regions were amplified. The study used the HTBI primer set for a first-round RT-PCR of the TCR CDR3. Each CDR3 protein is one row after TCRdb ran MiXCR on the multiplex PCR reads. The profile shows about 610,000 distinct CDR3 sequences, about a sixth of them singletons. The sequencing input was blood. Receptor source: a woman aged 40 to 49 with Graves' ophthalmopathy.

This clonotype was detected only once. A much larger clone differs from this one at a single base, so this may be a read error. This chain links TRBV2 with TRBJ2-7; the D gene is possibly TRBD2 (5 bases). The CDR3 contains 16 residues. Between the trimmed V and J ends, which lost 6 bases and 7 bases, there was a span of 25 bases. CDR1 and CDR2 from the germline V gene are SNHLY and FYNNEI. The CDR3 nucleotides are TGTGCCAGCAGAAACGAGGGCCAGCTTAACTACAATGAGCAGTACTTC. Translated, it gives CASRNEGQLNYNEQYF.

The CDR3 nucleotides are TGTGCCAGTAGGACAGGGGTGGGAGTTGACAATCAGCCCCAGCATTTT. Translation: CASRTGVGVDNQPQHF. The rearrangement links TRBV19 to TRBJ1-5; 8 bases fit TRBD1. This CDR3 comprises 16 residues. Germline-derived CDR1 and CDR2 are LNHDA and SQIVND (reference sequence). After removal of 6 bases from V and 3 bases from J, the junction contained 10 bases not matched to a gene.

This clonotype was seen only a few times. This chain joins TRBV6-2 or TRBV6-3 and TRBJ2-5; TRBD2 matches 8 bases. V was clipped by 8 bases and J by 0 bases; unmatched bases: 2. From germline, CDR1 is MNHEY and CDR2 SVGEGT. The CDR3 runs 13 residues. The CDR3 DNA follows: TGTGCCAGCCGTAGCGGGGACCAAGAGACCCAGTACTTC. Translating gives CASRSGDQETQYF.

J is TRBJ1-6 and V is TRBV7-9, with 7 bases fitting TRBD1. Looked up from germline, CDR1 is SEHNR and CDR2 is FQNEAQ (reference sequence). This CDR3 comprises 15 residues. The ends lost 0 bases at V and 7 bases at J; junction bases unmatched: 3. The CDR3: CASSLATGRNSPLHF. The DNA for the CDR3 is TGTGCCAGCAGCTTAGCGACAGGGAGAAATTCACCCCTCCACTTT.

This clonotype was detected only a few times. The genes are TRBV2 and TRBJ2-1; D could derive from TRBD1 or TRBD2 (7 bases each). Deletions cut 8 bases from V and 13 bases from J, with 30 bases between. In germline, CDR1 is SNHLY, CDR2 FYNNEI. The CDR3 has 16 residues. The CDR3 loop is CASYPRGPGEGGHQFF. CDR3 coding DNA: TGTGCCAGCTACCCTAGGGGGCCCGGGGAGGGGGGGCATCAGTTCTTC.

The genes are TRBV10-1 and TRBJ1-1; tentative D call: TRBD1 (5 bases). The V and J ends lost 5 bases and 6 bases respectively, with 13 bases between them. This CDR3 has 13 residues. Germline-derived CDR1 and CDR2 are WNHNN and SYGVQD (reference sequence). CDR3 sequence: CASSPRVGAEAFF. CDR3 DNA sequence: TGCGCCAGCAGTCCACGTGTGGGGGCTGAAGCTTTCTTT.

The genes are TRBV6-5 and TRBJ2-1; D is unresolved. The length of the CDR3 is 19 residues. V lost 2 bases, J lost 0 bases, and 20 bases lay in between. Germline lookup yields CDR1 MNHEY and CDR2 SVGAGI. CDR3 nucleotide sequence: TGTGCCAGCAGTTACCATGCTACCAGTGGGGTTAGCTCCTACAATGAGCAGTTCTTC. Translation: CASSYHATSGVSSYNEQFF.

This clonotype was found a few times. The gene calls are TRBV30 and TRBJ2-7, with TRBD1 identical over 8 bases. Germline assignment: CDR1 GTSNPN and CDR2 SVGIG (reference sequence). Trimming cost V 4 bases and J 1 base; bases outside gene matches: 9. There are 15 residues in the CDR3. The CDR3 loop reads CAWTPARTGSYEQYF. The CDR3 nucleotides are TGTGCCTGGACCCCCGCCCGGACAGGGTCCTACGAGCAGTACTTC.

This clonotype came up many times. This chain uses TRBV28 with TRBJ2-1; 9 bases fit TRBD1. The CDR3 loop spans 15 amino acids. Losses at the gene ends were 3 bases for V and 2 bases for J; bases not matched to a gene: 2. Germline-derived CDR1 and CDR2 are MDHEN and SYDVKM. CDR3 DNA sequence: TGTGCCAGCAGTTTGCGGACAGGGGCCTACAATGAGCAGTTCTTC. It specifies CASSLRTGAYNEQFF.

This clonotype has only a few counts. The chain combines TRBV3-1 with TRBJ2-7; TRBD1 or TRBD2 may be the D gene (5 bases each). Germline V gives CDR1 LGHDT, CDR2 YNNKEL (reference sequence). The CDR3 totals 15 residues. V was clipped by 2 bases and J by 5 bases, with 16 bases between them. The chain's CDR3 is CASSQLPGPPNEQYF. The CDR3 DNA reads as TGTGCCAGCAGCCAACTACCGGGACCCCCGAACGAGCAGTACTTC.

This clonotype was detected many times. The V and J genes are TRBV3-1 and TRBJ1-3; D is uncertain. The V gene's germline CDR1 is LGHDT and CDR2 YNNKEL (reference sequence). Deletions cut 1 base from V and 2 bases from J, with 9 bases between. This CDR3 is 15 amino acids long. CDR3 nucleotides: TGTGCCAGCAGCCAAGCCCCCGGAGCTGGAAACACCATATATTTT. The encoded protein is CASSQAPGAGNTIYF.